The sequence of this T cell receptor beta chain was determined in a study of CXCR3-negative and CXCR3-positive naive CD8 T cells. Study-level findings and limits: Researchers report that CXCR3-positive naive cells carry more hydrophobic TRB CDR3s than CXCR3-negative naive cells.

As for this clonotype: What it recognizes is unknown.

There are 13 residues in the CDR3. Per germline, CDR1 SGHNT and CDR2 YENEEA. Carrying UMI labels, the TRB cDNA libraries were prepared through 5' RACE. TCRdb processed the 5' RACE reads again and assigns one entry to each CDR3 protein, with no DNA. In all, the sample yields over 95,000 distinct CDR3 sequences. Material: naive CXCR3+ CD8+ T cells from blood. This sample's subset: CD45RO-CCR7+CD27+CD95- naive CD8+ T cells expressing CXCR3 (TNR3+). The chain combines TRBV11-3 with TRBJ1-2. The clonotype comes from a human donor in good health. Some clones in this sample may be carry-over from other donors' samples. The CDR3 here is CASSPKWSYGYTF.